This TCR beta chain appears in the sequencing data of a study of T cells after yellow fever vaccination. Trimming cost V 5 bases and J 1 base, with 14 bases left between them. The CDR3 is made up of 15 amino acids. TCRdb re-called the 5' RACE reads with MiXCR, one entry per CDR3 protein. The table has about 400,000 distinct CDR3 sequences, around 6.4% seen once. This clonotype showed up many times. Specimen: PBMCs, collected 5 days after the yellow fever booster vaccination. The clonotype originates from a man aged 25 to 45 who received the YFV17D yellow fever vaccine. The chain uses TRBV12-3 or TRBV12-4 and TRBJ2-5; a weak D match, TRBD1 (5 bases). The CDR3 nucleotides are TGTGCCAGCAGTACAGGACCGTCCGTCCAAGAGACCCAGTACTTC. The encoded protein is CASSTGPSVQETQYF.